This TCR beta chain originates from a study of cytomegalovirus exposure and HLA in healthy donors. The donors were members of the validation cohort, which comprised 120 subjects and was separate from the first cohort of more than 500 subjects. The method was immunoSEQ multiplex PCR; TCRdb's version includes in-frame clones alone and lacks a portion of them. The sample lists tens of thousands of clones, roughly 90% occurring once. Germline loops: CDR1 MGHRA, CDR2 YSYEKL. This CDR3 has 16 residues. With 1 base removed from V and 3 bases from J, the gap between germline ends came to 15 bases. This sequence originates from a woman between 18 and 29 years old in good health and CMV-seronegative. The sequencing sample was made of PBMCs. The chain joins TRBV4-1 to TRBJ1-1, with D possibly TRBD1 on 6 matching bases. CDR3 in DNA: TGCGCCAGCAGCCAAGCGTGGGGGCAGGGCCACACTGAAGCTTTCTTT. Translated: CASSQAWGQGHTEAFF.